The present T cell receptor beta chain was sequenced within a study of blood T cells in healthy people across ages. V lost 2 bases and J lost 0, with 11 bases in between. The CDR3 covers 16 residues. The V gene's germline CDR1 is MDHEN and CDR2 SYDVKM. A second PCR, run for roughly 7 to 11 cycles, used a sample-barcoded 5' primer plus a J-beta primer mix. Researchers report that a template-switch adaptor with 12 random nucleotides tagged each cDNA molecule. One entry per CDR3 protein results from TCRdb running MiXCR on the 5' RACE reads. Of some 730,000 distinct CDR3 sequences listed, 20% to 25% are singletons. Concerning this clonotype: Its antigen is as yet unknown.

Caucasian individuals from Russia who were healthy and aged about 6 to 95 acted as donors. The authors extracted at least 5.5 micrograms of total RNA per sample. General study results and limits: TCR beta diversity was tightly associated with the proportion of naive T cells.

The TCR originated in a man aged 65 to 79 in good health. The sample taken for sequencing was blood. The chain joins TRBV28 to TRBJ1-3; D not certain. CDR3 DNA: TGTGCCAGCAGTTTAGGGTCCGGCTACTCTGGAAACACCATATATTTT. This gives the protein CASSLGSGYSGNTIYF.